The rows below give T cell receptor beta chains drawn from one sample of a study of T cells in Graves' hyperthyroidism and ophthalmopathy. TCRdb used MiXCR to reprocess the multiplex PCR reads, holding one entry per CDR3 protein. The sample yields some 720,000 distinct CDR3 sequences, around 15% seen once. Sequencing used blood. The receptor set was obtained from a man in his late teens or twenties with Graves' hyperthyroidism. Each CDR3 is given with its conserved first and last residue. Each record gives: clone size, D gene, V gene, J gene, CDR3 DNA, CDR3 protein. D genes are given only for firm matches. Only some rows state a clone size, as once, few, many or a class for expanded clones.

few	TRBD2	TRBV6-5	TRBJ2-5	TGTGCCAGCAGTTATCCCGGGACTAGCGGGAGGGCCGAGCAAGAGACCCAGTACTTC	CASSYPGTSGRAEQETQYF
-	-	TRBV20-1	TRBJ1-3	TGCAGTGCTAGGGGTTATTTTTCTGGAAACACCATATATTTT	CSARGYFSGNTIYF
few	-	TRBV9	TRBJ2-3	TGTGCCAGCAGCCTTCAGGGGGGACCAGGGGATACGCAGTATTTT	CASSLQGGPGDTQYF
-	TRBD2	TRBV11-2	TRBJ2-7	TGTGCCAGCAGCTTTAGCGGGAGGCCATACGAGCAGTACTTC	CASSFSGRPYEQYF
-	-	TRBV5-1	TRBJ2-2	TGCGCCAGCAGCCCTGGTGGGACTAACACCGGGGAGCTGTTTTTT	CASSPGGTNTGELFF
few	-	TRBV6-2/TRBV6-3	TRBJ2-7	TGTGCCAGTTTGGGGGTAAGAGGAAGGTACGAGCAGTACTTC	CASLGVRGRYEQYF
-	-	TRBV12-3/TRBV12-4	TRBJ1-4	TGTGCCAGCAGTTTTGCAGTGGGACTTTCCAAACTGTTTTTT	CASSFAVGLSKLFF
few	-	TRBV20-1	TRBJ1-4	TGCAGTGCTGCCGGGAGGAATGGAAAACTGTTTTTT	CSAAGRNGKLFF
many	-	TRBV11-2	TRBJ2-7	TGTGCCAGCAGCTTGGTCCTCATACTGGGCGAGCAGTACTTC	CASSLVLILGEQYF
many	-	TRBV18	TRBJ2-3	TGTGCCAGCTCACCGGGGGCTACCACAGATACGCAGTATTTT	CASSPGATTDTQYF
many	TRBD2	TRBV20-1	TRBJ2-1	TGCAGTGCTAGAGGCCTCCCGAGCGGGAGTAGGAATGAGCAGTTCTTC	CSARGLPSGSRNEQFF
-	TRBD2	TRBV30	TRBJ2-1	TGTGCCTGGAGTGTAATGGGCGGGAGTTCCTACAATGAGCAGTTCTTC	CAWSVMGGSSYNEQFF
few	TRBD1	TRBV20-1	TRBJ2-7	TGCAGTGCTAGAGGTCGGTACAGGGGGCCCTACGAGCAGTACTTC	CSARGRYRGPYEQYF
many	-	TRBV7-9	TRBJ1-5	TGTGCCAGCAGCTCAGGGGAACATAGCAATCAGCCCCAGCATTTT	CASSSGEHSNQPQHF
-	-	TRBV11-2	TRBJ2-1	TGTGCCAGCAGCTCGACCGACAGAGGGATTGAGCAGTTCTTC	CASSSTDRGIEQFF
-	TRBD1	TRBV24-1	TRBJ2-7	TGTGCCACCAGTGATGGACAGGGCCACGAGCAGTACTTC	CATSDGQGHEQYF
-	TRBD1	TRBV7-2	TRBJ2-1	TGTGCCAGCAGCCTATCGGGACAGGGTAATGGTGAGCAGTTCTTC	CASSLSGQGNGEQFF
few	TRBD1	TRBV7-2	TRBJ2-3	TGTGCCAGCAGCTTAGGGACAGGGTCTGGATATACGCAGTATTTT	CASSLGTGSGYTQYF
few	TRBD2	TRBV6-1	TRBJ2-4	TGTGCCAGTTCGCGATCTAGCGGGAGTAAAGTTTCCAAAAACATTCAGTACTTC	CASSRSSGSKVSKNIQYF
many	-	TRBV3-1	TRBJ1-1	TGTGCCAGCAGCCAGACCCACGTCTGGGTTCCCACTGAAGCTTTCTTT	CASSQTHVWVPTEAFF
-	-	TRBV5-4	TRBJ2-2	TGTGCCAGCAGCTTCGGTGGAGGGGGCGGAATCACCGGGGAGCTGTTTTTT	CASSFGGGGGITGELFF
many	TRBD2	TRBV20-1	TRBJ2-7	TGCAGTGCCAGGACTAGCAGCCGTGCCTACGAGCAGTACTTC	CSARTSSRAYEQYF
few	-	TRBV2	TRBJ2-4	TGTGCCAGCCGGGCTCTAGGCGGGAACAGAAAAAACATTCAGTACTTC	CASRALGGNRKNIQYF
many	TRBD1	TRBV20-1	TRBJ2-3	TGCAGTGCACGGGACAGTCCCACAGATACGCAGTATTTT	CSARDSPTDTQYF
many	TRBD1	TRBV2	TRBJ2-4	TGTGCCAGCAGTCCGGACAGGGGAGCCAAAAACATTCAGTACTTC	CASSPDRGAKNIQYF
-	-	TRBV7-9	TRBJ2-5	TGTGCCAGCAGCTTATGGCCAGAGCAAGAGACCCAGTACTTC	CASSLWPEQETQYF
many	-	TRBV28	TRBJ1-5	TGTGCCAGCAAGGTTAGGGGGTATAGGGGACATCAGCCCCAGCATTTT	CASKVRGYRGHQPQHF
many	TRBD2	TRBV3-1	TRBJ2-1	TGTGCCAGCAGCCAAGGGACTAGCGGGAGGATGAATGAGCAGTTCTTC	CASSQGTSGRMNEQFF
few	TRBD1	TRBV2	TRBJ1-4	TGTGCCAGCAGCGTCGGGACAGGGGTAGACAAACTGTTTTTT	CASSVGTGVDKLFF
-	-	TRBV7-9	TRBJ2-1	TGTGCCAGCAGCTTAGGGCCTAGCGCCAATGAGCAGTTCTTC	CASSLGPSANEQFF
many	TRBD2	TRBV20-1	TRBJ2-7	TGCAGTGCCCTGTCGCCCAGCGGGAGTGGGGGAGAGCAGTACTTC	CSALSPSGSGGEQYF
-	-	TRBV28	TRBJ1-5	TGTGCCAGCAGTTTGGTTCGGCAGGGGACCTCCAACAATCAGCCCCAGCATTTT	CASSLVRQGTSNNQPQHF
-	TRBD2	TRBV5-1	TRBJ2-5	TGCGCCAGCAGCTACCTAGGACTAGCGGGAGGGACCCAGTACTTC	CASSYLGLAGGTQYF
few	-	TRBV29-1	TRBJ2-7	TGCAGCGTTGTCAAGGCCTACGAGCAGTACTTC	CSVVKAYEQYF
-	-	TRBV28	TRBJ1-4	TGTGCCAGCAGTTTGGAGGACGGTGCAACTAATGAAAAACTGTTTTTT	CASSLEDGATNEKLFF
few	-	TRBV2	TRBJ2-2	TGTGCCAGTATAGCACAGGGTCTCACCGGGGAGCTGTTTTTT	CASIAQGLTGELFF
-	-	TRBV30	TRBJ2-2	TGTGCCTGGAAGACGGCTACCTACACCGGGGAGCTGTTTTTT	CAWKTATYTGELFF
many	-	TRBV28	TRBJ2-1	TGTGCCAGCAGTTTAAGAGGCGGACCCTCCTCCTACAATGAGCAGTTCTTC	CASSLRGGPSSYNEQFF
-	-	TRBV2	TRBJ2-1	TGTGCCAGCAGTGACAGGGGGGGAGGCAATGAGCAGTTCTTC	CASSDRGGGNEQFF
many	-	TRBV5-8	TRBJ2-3	TGTGCCAGCAGCGCCGACACAGATACGCAGTATTTT	CASSADTDTQYF
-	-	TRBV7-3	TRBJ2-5	TGTGCCAGCAGCTTAAATCCAGGGGCGGAAGAGACCCAGTACTTC	CASSLNPGAEETQYF
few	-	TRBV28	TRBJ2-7	TGTGCCAGCAGTTTCCGGGACATCTACGAGCAGTACTTC	CASSFRDIYEQYF
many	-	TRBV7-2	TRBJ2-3	TGTGCCAGCAGCTTAGTCACTCGCCGTACGAGAGATACGCAGTATTTT	CASSLVTRRTRDTQYF
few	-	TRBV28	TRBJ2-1	TGTGCCAGCAGTTCACTTACGGGCCAAGGGAGTATCGGACGGGGATTATACAATGAGCAGTTCTTC	CASSSLTGQGSIGRGLYNEQFF
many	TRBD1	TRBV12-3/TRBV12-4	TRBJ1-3	TGTGCCAGCAGCCGGACAGGGGCTGGAAACACCATATATTTT	CASSRTGAGNTIYF
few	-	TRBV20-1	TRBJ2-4	TGCAGTGCTAGGGGGGGACTCGTGGGGAACATTCAGTACTTC	CSARGGLVGNIQYF
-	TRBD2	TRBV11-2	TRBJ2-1	TGTGCCAGCAGCTTAGGGGGTAGCGGGAGTGGGAATGAGCAGTTCTTC	CASSLGGSGSGNEQFF